This entry concerns a single T cell receptor (beta chain). Antigen unknown. This entry comes from a study of T cell responses to AZD1222 COVID-19 vaccine. In germline, CDR1 is MNHNS, CDR2 SASEGT. Trimming removed 5 bases at V and 7 bases at J, with 26 bases between. The CDR3 contains 17 residues. Sequencing was performed with immunoSEQ multiplex PCR; in TCRdb, only in-frame clones are kept and a portion is missing. The table lists 100,000 to 120,000 clones, about 91% of them singletons, with under 6.5% in the top ten. Findings and limits, study-wide: Unmutated regions of variants are reportedly targeted by nearly half of spike-specific TCRs. At study baseline, merely several AZD1222 recipients were seropositive.

The specimen comprised peripheral blood, sampled 28 days after the second AZD1222 dose. The TCR sequence derives from an adult who received the AZD1222 COVID-19 vaccine. V is TRBV6-1 and J is TRBJ1-1, with D hard to call. CDR3 sequence: CASSKGLVRSRNDEAFF. The CDR3 coding sequence is TGTGCCAGCAGTAAAGGACTAGTACGATCCCGTAACGATGAAGCTTTCTTT.